Listed below are T cell receptor beta chains from one sample, sequenced in a study of OX40 agonist ivuxolimab in advanced cancers. Produced via immunoSEQ multiplex PCR; TCRdb's table is partial and in-frame only. The table shows roughly 39,000 clones, with nearly 90% occurring only once. The starting material was CD4+ or CD8+ T cells sorted from blood, obtained in a trial of the OX40 agonist ivuxolimab. These TCRs come from an adult with an advanced solid tumor such as melanoma, head and neck, liver or kidney cancer. CDR3s include the opening cysteine and the closing phenylalanine or tryptophan. A D gene is named only where the DNA matches it firmly.

TRBJ1-1,TRBV15,TRBD1,CATSIRQGGYTEAFF
TRBJ2-4,TRBV13,.,CASSLSWSSDIQYF
TRBJ2-3,TRBV5-8,TRBD2,CASSIGLAGLTDTQYF
TRBJ2-2,TRBV5-8,TRBD1,CASSRLGGQDTGELFF
TRBJ2-1,TRBV29-1,TRBD2,CSAAGGGPYNEQFF
TRBJ1-1,TRBV4-1,.,CASSQVGTEAFF
TRBJ2-3,TRBV7-2,.,CASRLTGGSTDTQYF
TRBJ1-2,TRBV5-1,TRBD1,CASSEGTGQQNNYGYTF
TRBJ2-5,TRBV28,.,CASSSSTETQYF
.,TRBV18,.,CASSPYRDTTYEQYF
TRBJ1-2,TRBV6-5,.,CASSSNTGHGYTF
TRBJ2-4,TRBV28,.,CASSSHGLAKNIQYF
TRBJ2-3,TRBV7-2,.,CASSAGPKDTQYF
TRBJ2-7,TRBV28,TRBD2,CASSPRGASAYEQYF
TRBJ1-2,TRBV7-2,.,CASSLAGTNYGYTF
TRBJ2-2,TRBV5-5,.,CASSLKAREFWELFF
TRBJ2-1,TRBV28,TRBD1,CASSRTGGATNEQFF
TRBJ2-1,TRBV5-4,TRBD2,CASAAGGVYNEQFF
.,TRBV18,.,CASSGTRREQYF
TRBJ2-1,TRBV6-5,TRBD1,CASSYSGQGREQFF
TRBJ2-1,TRBV29-1,TRBD2,CSVVRQRGISYNEQFF
TRBJ1-5,TRBV28,.,CASRSPKSGNQPQHF
TRBJ2-5,TRBV6-1,.,CASSGMQRGVRETQYF
TRBJ1-5,TRBV18,TRBD1,CASSGPGGSDQPQHF
TRBJ1-5,TRBV7-2,TRBD1,CASSSYGTGFQPQHF